These T cell receptor beta chains were read from a single sample in a study of OX40 agonist ivuxolimab in advanced cancers. TCRdb keeps only in-frame clones here, not all; method: immunoSEQ multiplex PCR. The table has about 13,000 clones, around 82% seen once; the top ten hold around 24%. The source was CD4+ or CD8+ T cells sorted from blood, collected in a trial of the OX40 agonist ivuxolimab. Receptors originate from an adult with an advanced solid tumor such as melanoma, head and neck, liver or kidney cancer. Both conserved end residues are trimmed from each CDR3. The order of the fields is V gene, J gene, CDR3 protein.

TRBV4-1	TRBJ1-5	ASSQAQGARAQH
TRBV9	TRBJ1-3	ASSEGTGEYTIY
TRBV27	TRBJ2-7	ASSPSGSSYEQY
TRBV7-8	TRBJ1-3	ASSLGGGPGNTIY
TRBV28	TRBJ2-5	ASSPLREGRETQY
TRBV5-6	TRBJ2-1	ASSLWPNEQF
TRBV30	TRBJ2-4	AWRGEGILAKNIQY
TRBV14	TRBJ1-6	ASSQDKEQFGFSPLH
TRBV25-1	TRBJ1-2	ASSPRDRLNYGYT
TRBV2	TRBJ1-1	ASGGMKNTEAF
TRBV5-1	TRBJ1-5	ASSLGRGSNQPQH
TRBV7-9	TRBJ2-1	ASSNRGALKNEQF
TRBV11-3	TRBJ2-2	ASSLLLGAAGNTGELF
TRBV27	TRBJ2-1	ASRHYDGNNEQF
TRBV27	TRBJ2-3	ASSFRDTQY
TRBV4-2	TRBJ2-7	ASSLVGQGLYEQY
TRBV2	TRBJ2-1	ASEGGIAYNEQF
TRBV6-4	TRBJ1-5	ASSEGGDGNQPQH
TRBV7-9	TRBJ2-5	ASSRGSGQREKETQY
TRBV7-9	TRBJ2-5	ASSSESSGSRETQY
TRBV5-1	TRBJ2-7	ASSLGTGATYEQY
TRBV5-5	TRBJ2-7	ASSAQRGGYEQY
TRBV6-9	TRBJ1-2	ASIQGTSYT
TRBV29-1	TRBJ2-7	SVEETGQGGYEQY
TRBV4-1	TRBJ2-3	ASSPPGHPSTDTQY
TRBV11-2	TRBJ2-1	ASSLVTGRLNEQF
TRBV7-9	TRBJ1-2	ASSPPDGYT
TRBV30	TRBJ2-7	AWSVYASSYEQY
TRBV7-6	TRBJ1-6	ASSLGGAGSPLH
TRBV7-3	TRBJ1-2	ASSPGQGYGYT
TRBV4-2	TRBJ1-2	ASSHRGQGSYGYT
TRBV28	TRBJ2-1	ASSLSGNEQF
TRBV28	TRBJ1-1	ASSPTTGFTEAF
TRBV11-2	TRBJ2-3	ASSLGTVRVGTDTQY
TRBV10-1	TRBJ2-7	ASSPGFVSYEQY
TRBV28	TRBJ2-3	ASSLPLLAMTYTDTQY
TRBV30	TRBJ2-3	AWDYGAGGTDTQY
TRBV27	TRBJ1-2	ASSSPSGMSNYGYT
TRBV6-5	TRBJ2-2	ASLDTGELF
TRBV19	TRBJ2-1	ASAPLGGAYNEQF
TRBV27	TRBJ2-7	ASSLAETNLEYEQY
TRBV28	TRBJ1-5	ASSYPGTGTLNQPQH
TRBV10-2	TRBJ2-1	ASSEYIGQGPYNEQF
TRBV2	TRBJ2-5	ASRYLGQYQETQY
TRBV7-7	TRBJ2-2	ASSFGDLTGELF
TRBV11-2	TRBJ2-7	ASSEGQTPSEQY